The clone carrying this T cell receptor (beta chain) came up many times. Its antigen is not identified. The data were taken from a study of T cell repertoires in cytomegalovirus infection. At the level of the study: CMV infection plus the matching HLA type was flagged by public TCR beta signatures.

TCRdb independently ran MiXCR on the reads; one entry per CDR3 protein. In the table there are 300,000 to 400,000 distinct CDR3 sequences, about a sixth of which are singletons. Points from the study as a whole: The ex vivo response showed dominance by HLA-C-restricted CMV-specific TCR beta clonotypes.

The origin of this receptor is a human donor in good health (CMV status not recorded). Some clones in this sample may be carry-over from other donors' samples. Input material: PBMCs.

In nucleotides, the CDR3 is TGTGCCAGCAGCCCTACGCCGCAAAGCCTCCCCGTTTATGGCTACACCTTC. Its protein product is CASSPTPQSLPVYGYTF. V usage is TRBV7-2 and J usage is TRBJ1-2, with D uncertain. Germline V CDR1 and CDR2: SGHTA, FQGNSA. This CDR3 is built from 17 residues. Trimming left V 5 bases short and J 5 bases short, with 24 bases between. The full variable domain, completed using reference TRBV7-2 and TRBJ1-2, is GAGVSQSPSNKVTEKGKDVELRCDPISGHTALYWYRQSLGQGLEFLIYFQGNSAPDKSGLPSDRFSAERTGGSVSTLTIQRTQQEDSAVYLCASSPTPQSLPVYGYTFGSGTRLTVV.